This T cell receptor beta chain appears in the sequencing data of a study of T cell repertoires in cytomegalovirus infection. TCRdb re-called the reads through MiXCR, storing one row per CDR3 protein. The repertoire consists of tens of thousands of distinct CDR3 sequences, with more than 20% occurring once and the leading ten covering about half. The V end was cut by 4 bases, the J end by 0 bases, with 7 bases between. The length of the CDR3 is 14 residues. Looked up from germline, CDR1 is SEHNR and CDR2 is FQNEAQ (reference sequence). In its sample, this clonotype was seen many times. The target antigen is unknown. The study, taken as a whole, reports: Across the ex vivo response, the dominant clonotypes were HLA-C-restricted CMV-specific TCR beta clonotypes. Summed frequency of public TCR beta families distinguished CMV carriers with the relevant HLA.

This receptor was identified in a human donor in good health (CMV status not recorded). Some clones in this sample may be carry-over from other donors' samples. The V call is TRBV7-9, the J call TRBJ1-3; D unresolved. The sample here was CD8+ T cells from cultured PBMCs, taken from culture after CMV antigen stimulation. The DNA for the CDR3 is TGTGCCAGCAGCTCCAGCGTCTCTGGAAACACCATATATTTT. Translation: CASSSSVSGNTIYF. The full variable domain, its missing parts supplied by reference TRBV7-9 and TRBJ1-3, is DTGVSQNPRHKITKRGQNVTFRCDPISEHNRLYWYRQTLGQGPEFLTYFQNEAQLEKSRLLSDRFSAERPKGSFSTLEIQRTEQGDSAMYLCASSSSVSGNTIYFGEGSWLTVV.